This T cell receptor (beta chain) was captured in a study of lymphopenia after photon versus proton radiotherapy. Notes on the study in general: Post-nadir TCR diversity decline inversely tracked overall survival among those who died. After the lymphocyte nadir, photon-treated repertoires showed oligoclonal expansion, especially of CD8+ Temra cells. Authors raise, but do not show, better survival with proton therapy.

A remark on this clone: The antigen is unknown. This sequence may be a read error, since a much larger clone differs from it by one base.

CDR3 length: 11 residues. Germline V gene data show CDR1 as SQVTM and CDR2 as ANQGSEA. V shed 8 bases and J shed 2 bases, with 9 bases lying between them. Repertoires were generated with immunoSEQ multiplex PCR, while TCRdb's copy carries only in-frame clones and drops some. The sample has about 30,000 clones; approximately 87% are singletons. The chain has TRBV29-1 and TRBJ1-1; no clear D gene. The TCR sequence derives from a woman aged 45 to 65 with pancreatic cancer. The sequencing used peripheral blood, collected from a patient treated with photon-based radiotherapy. The CDR3 DNA sequence: TGCAGCATTCTCGTTAACACTGAAGCTTTCTTT. Amino acids: CSILVNTEAFF.